A single sample gave rise to the 19 T cell receptor beta chains below, sequenced in a study of control samples from healthy donors and cancer patients. Profiled with immunoSEQ multiplex PCR; TCRdb holds only in-frame clones, not every one. The sample records around 96,000 clones, about 92% being singletons. What was sequenced was blood. The receptors come from a man aged 18 to 30 in good health.

V usage is TRBV5-4 and J usage is TRBJ1-1; unclear D gene. Germline V gene data show CDR1 as SGHNT and CDR2 as YYREEE (reference sequence). The CDR3 sequence is 12 residues long. Trimming removed 2 bases from V and 6 bases from J, with 8 bases in between. The CDR3 region is CASSFGIAEAFF. The DNA for the CDR3 is TGTGCCAGCAGCTTTGGGATCGCTGAAGCTTTCTTT.

The chain joins TRBV11-2 to TRBJ2-1; no firm D call. Per germline, CDR1 SGHAT and CDR2 FQNNGV. Trimming took 1 base from V and 8 from J, leaving 12 bases between them. The CDR3 is 14 amino acids. CDR3 nucleotides: TGTGCCAGCAGCTTAGTGGCTAGTAAGGATGAGCAGTTCTTC. It specifies CASSLVASKDEQFF.

This chain connects TRBV6-1 to TRBJ1-5, with D uncertain. V lost 2 bases, J lost 5 bases, and 13 bases lay in between. The V gene's germline CDR1 is MNHNS and CDR2 SASEGT. The length of the CDR3 is 15 residues. DNA of the CDR3: TGTGCCAGCAGTGAAAAATGGTGGAGGGATCAGCCCCAGCATTTT. Protein product: CASSEKWWRDQPQHF.

V gene TRBV10-3 combines with J gene TRBJ2-4; TRBD1 matches at 7 bases. This CDR3 contains 14 residues. Germline V lookup: CDR1 ENHRY, CDR2 SYGVKD. The ends lost 3 bases at V and 16 bases at J; junction bases unmatched: 15. The CDR3 loop reads CAISDPRTGGVEYF. CDR3 nucleotides: TGTGCCATCAGTGACCCCAGGACAGGCGGTGTCGAATACTTC.

The rearrangement uses TRBV11-2 and TRBJ1-1; D call uncertain. There are 14 residues in the CDR3. V lost 5 bases and J 2 bases, leaving 12 bases between the germline ends. Germline lookup yields CDR1 SGHAT and CDR2 FQNNGV. Here the CDR3 DNA reads TGTGCCAGCAGCGGCACCATGCGAAACACTGAAGCTTTCTTT. As protein: CASSGTMRNTEAFF.

CDR3 DNA: TGTGCCAGCATCCCAGGTCTTGAGGGGGAATATGGCTACACCTTC. As protein: CASIPGLEGEYGYTF. The chain has TRBV7-2 and TRBJ1-2, with D maybe TRBD1 (6 bases). V was trimmed by 7 bases and J by 5 bases, leaving 20 bases between them. Germline lookup yields CDR1 SGHTA and CDR2 FQGNSA. CDR3 size: 15 residues.

The chain recombines TRBV11-2 with TRBJ1-2, with TRBD1 matching 9 bases. The CDR3 length is 19 residues. V trimming: 4 bases; J trimming: 3 bases; junction bases outside the gene matches: 18. Germline V gene sequence: CDR1 SGHAT, CDR2 FQNNGV. The CDR3 nucleotides are TGTGCCAGCAGCTCGGGCATGTGGACAGGGGCGCTTGGTGACTATGGCTACACCTTC. The encoded protein is CASSSGMWTGALGDYGYTF.

The V gene is TRBV11-3, the J gene TRBJ1-1; D unresolved. Per the germline V gene, CDR1 is SGHNT and CDR2 is YENEEA. Trimming cost V 5 bases and J 2 bases, with 9 bases left between them. This CDR3 comprises 13 residues. CDR3 nucleotides: TGTGCCAGCAGCCGGACCTTAAACACTGAAGCTTTCTTT. This translates into CASSRTLNTEAFF.

V is TRBV5-1 and J is TRBJ1-3; tentative D call: TRBD1 (5 bases). Trimming took off 0 bases at V and 0 bases at J, with 16 bases between the two ends. The germline V gene encodes CDR1 SGHRS and CDR2 YFSETQ. The CDR3 contains 18 residues. CDR3 amino acids: CASSLEGAETYSGNTIYF. The CDR3 DNA reads as TGCGCCAGCAGCTTGGAAGGGGCCGAAACCTACTCTGGAAACACCATATATTTT.

The V and J genes are TRBV7-2 and TRBJ1-1; 7 nucleotides agree with TRBD1. Germline CDR1 is SGHTA and CDR2 is FQGNSA. The V gene end was trimmed by 5 bases and the J gene end by 0 bases; junction bases not matched to a gene: 3. The CDR3 is made up of 14 amino acids. The CDR3 reads CASSLGTVNTEAFF. DNA of the CDR3: TGTGCCAGCAGCCTGGGGACAGTGAACACTGAAGCTTTCTTT.

V and J are TRBV27 and TRBJ1-2, with TRBD1 as a possible D gene (5 bases). This CDR3 is 17 amino acids long. In germline, CDR1 is MNHEY, CDR2 SMNVEV (reference sequence). V was pared by 1 base and J by 7 bases, with 22 bases between. The CDR3 loop reads CASSLFFRGERDLGYTF. DNA of the CDR3: TGTGCCAGCAGTTTATTTTTTCGGGGAGAACGGGACCTTGGCTACACCTTC.

The chain combines TRBV27 with TRBJ1-1; TRBD1 aligns across 8 bases. The V segment lost 5 bases and the J segment 4 bases; nucleotides outside the gene matches: 9. Germline CDR1 reads MNHEY; CDR2 reads SMNVEV (reference sequence). This CDR3 has 15 residues. The DNA of the CDR3 is TGTGCCAGCAGTCCGGGGACAGGCCTGGGCACTGAAGCTTTCTTT. Translated: CASSPGTGLGTEAFF.

Only one count was recorded for this clone. The rearrangement uses TRBV7-9 and TRBJ2-7; 9 nucleotides line up with TRBD2. Germline lookup yields CDR1 SEHNR and CDR2 FQNEAQ (reference sequence). This CDR3 has 14 residues. The V and J ends lost 5 bases and 2 bases, in that order; junction bases with no gene match: 4. The CDR3 here is CASSASSGAYEQYF. The CDR3 DNA sequence: TGTGCCAGCAGCGCCTCTAGCGGGGCCTACGAGCAGTACTTC.

The chain combines TRBV15 with TRBJ1-5; no firm D call. This CDR3 has 16 residues. V was cut by 1 base and J by 0 bases, with 10 bases left in between. Per the germline V gene, CDR1 is LNHNV and CDR2 is YYDKDF (reference sequence). CDR3 region: CATSRGRQNSNQPQHF. As DNA, the CDR3 is TGTGCCACCAGCAGAGGTCGGCAGAATAGCAATCAGCCCCAGCATTTT.

This chain joins TRBV25-1 and TRBJ1-1; 8 bases are shared with TRBD1. The V segment lost 4 bases and the J segment 4 bases; nucleotides outside the gene matches: 5. CDR3 length: 14 amino acids. The V gene's germline CDR1 is MGHDK and CDR2 SYGVNS. The CDR3 spells CASSGGQGGTEAFF. CDR3 bases: TGTGCCAGCAGTGGCGGACAGGGAGGCACTGAAGCTTTCTTT. Full variable domain (remainder filled in from reference TRBV25-1 and TRBJ1-1): EADIYQTPRYLVIGTGKKITLECSQTMGHDKMYWYQQDPGMELHLIHYSYGVNSTEKGDLSSESTVSRIRTEHFPLTLESARPSHTSQYLCASSGGQGGTEAFFGQGTRLTVV.

V gene TRBV9 combines with J gene TRBJ2-2; D call uncertain. Germline assignment: CDR1 SGDLS and CDR2 YYNGEE. This CDR3 region has 13 residues. V shed 4 bases and J shed 6 bases, with 10 bases lying between them. The DNA of the CDR3 is TGTGCCAGCAGCAACTTGGGCGCCGGGGAGCTGTTTTTT. It specifies CASSNLGAGELFF. The full variable domain, its missing parts supplied by reference TRBV9 and TRBJ2-2, is DSGVTQTPKHLITATGQRVTLRCSPRSGDLSVYWYQQSLDQGLQFLIQYYNGEERAKGNILERFSAQQFPDLHSELNLSSLELGDSALYFCASSNLGAGELFFGEGSRLTVL.

The chain recombines TRBV5-1 with TRBJ1-1; a weak D match, TRBD1 (6 bases). The V end lost 2 bases, the J end lost 1 base, and 12 bases lay between the germline ends. This CDR3 has 15 residues. The V gene's germline CDR1 is SGHRS and CDR2 YFSETQ. The CDR3 sequence is CASSLQGPKNTEAFF. CDR3 sequence (DNA): TGCGCCAGCAGCTTACAGGGACCTAAGAACACTGAAGCTTTCTTT.

The rearrangement uses TRBV29-1 and TRBJ1-1; the D is unclear. Per the germline V gene, CDR1 is SQVTM and CDR2 is ANQGSEA. V shed 1 base and J shed 1 base, with 10 bases lying between them. The CDR3 covers 14 residues. The CDR3 DNA reads as TGCAGCGTTGAAGGAAGATCTCGGAACACTGAAGCTTTCTTT. Translation gives CSVEGRSRNTEAFF.

This chain connects TRBV6-2 or TRBV6-3 to TRBJ2-3, with TRBD2 matching over 12 bases. The junction had 7 bases not matched to a gene; V was cut back by 6 bases and J by 0 bases. This CDR3 region has 17 residues. Per the germline V gene, CDR1 is MNHEY and CDR2 is SVGEGT. The CDR3 sequence is CASSPTLAGGSTDTQYF. As DNA, the CDR3 is TGTGCCAGCAGCCCTACGCTAGCGGGGGGGAGCACAGATACGCAGTATTTT.